Listed below are T cell receptor beta chains from one sample, sequenced in a study of response to subunit inactivated influenza vaccine. From the RT-PCR reads, TCRdb called clonotypes with MiXCR, one entry per CDR3 protein. The sample has roughly 500,000 distinct CDR3 sequences, 16% seen once. Sequenced material: CD4+ T cells sorted from PBMCs, taken less than 30 months after vaccination. The receptors were gathered from a man in his fifties or sixties who received an inactivated influenza vaccine. The CDR3 runs from the conserved cysteine through the conserved F or W. Fields, in order: V gene, D gene, clone size, CDR3 length, J gene, CDR3 DNA, CDR3 protein. A D gene is named only where the DNA matches it firmly. Where a row states a size, it is once, few, many or the class of an expanded clone; other rows omit it.

TRBV12-3/TRBV12-4	-	many	13	TRBJ2-7	TGTGCCAGCAGTCCCAGACAGTACTACGAGCAGTACTTC	CASSPRQYYEQYF
TRBV7-2	-	-	14	TRBJ2-1	TGTGCCAGCAGCCCTAGGGGACTGCGCAATGAGCAGTTCTTC	CASSPRGLRNEQFF
TRBV24-1	-	-	14	TRBJ2-2	TGTGCCACCAGTGATTTTCCTGACACCGGGGAGCTGTTTTTT	CATSDFPDTGELFF
TRBV20-1	-	-	14	TRBJ2-1	TGCAGTGCGAAACCCAGACTAGCCTACAATGAGCAGTTCTTC	CSAKPRLAYNEQFF
TRBV12-3/TRBV12-4	-	many	12	TRBJ2-5	TGTGCCAGCAGCCAGACAAGAGAGACCCAGTACTTC	CASSQTRETQYF
TRBV5-1	-	few	15	TRBJ2-1	TGCGCCAGCAGCTTGAGCGGTAAAACCTACAATGAGCAGTTCTTC	CASSLSGKTYNEQFF
TRBV12-3/TRBV12-4	TRBD1	many	14	TRBJ1-2	TGTGCCAGCAGTTTCCCGGGACAGGGTGATGGCTACACCTTC	CASSFPGQGDGYTF
TRBV5-6	-	-	15	TRBJ1-2	TGTGCCAGCAGCTCAAACAGGGAGGGAGACTATGGCTACACCTTC	CASSSNREGDYGYTF
TRBV29-1	-	few	14	TRBJ1-1	TGCAGCGTCTATGATGGGGGGCGGGGCACTGAAGCTTTCTTT	CSVYDGGRGTEAFF
TRBV15	-	few	14	TRBJ2-5	TGTGCCACCAGCAGGCCGAGCGACTCAGAGACCCAGTACTTC	CATSRPSDSETQYF
TRBV12-3/TRBV12-4	TRBD1	few	15	TRBJ2-2	TGTGCCAGCTCCTCGAATCAGGGGGCCGGCGGGGAGCTGTTTTTT	CASSSNQGAGGELFF
TRBV6-2/TRBV6-3	-	-	14	TRBJ1-5	TGTGACAGTGAAGGGGATCTTGGCAATCAGCCCCAGCATTTT	CDSEGDLGNQPQHF
TRBV4-2	-	-	13	TRBJ1-6	TGTGCCAGCAGCCAGGACGCCTGGGAACCCCTCCACTTT	CASSQDAWEPLHF
TRBV3-1	-	few	12	TRBJ1-1	TGTGCCAGCGGGACGGCACAAACTGGAGCTTTCTTT	CASGTAQTGAFF
TRBV11-2	TRBD1	few	14	TRBJ2-1	TGTGCCAGCAGCATCGGGACAGGGTACAATGAGCAGTTCTTC	CASSIGTGYNEQFF
TRBV12-3/TRBV12-4	-	few	15	TRBJ2-5	TGTGCCAGCAGTTTAGGGCAGAGGGGTCCGGAGACCCAGTACTTC	CASSLGQRGPETQYF
TRBV5-1	TRBD1	-	15	TRBJ1-3	TGCGCCAGCAGCGCCTCAGGGGGCTCTGGAAACACCATATATTTT	CASSASGGSGNTIYF
TRBV30	-	-	13	TRBJ2-6	TGTGCCTGGAGAGTCTCCGGGGCCAACGTCCTGACTTTC	CAWRVSGANVLTF
TRBV18	-	few	15	TRBJ2-1	TGTGCCAGCTCACCACAGTTTCTCTCGTACAATGAGCAGTTCTTC	CASSPQFLSYNEQFF
TRBV12-3/TRBV12-4	-	few	13	TRBJ2-7	TGTGCCAGCAGTTCTCCGGGTCCATACGAGCAGTACTTC	CASSSPGPYEQYF
TRBV10-3	TRBD1	few	19	TRBJ2-2	TGTGCCATCAGTGAGTCCCCTCGTAGGACAGGGGAAGGCACCGGGGAGCTGTTTTTT	CAISESPRRTGEGTGELFF
TRBV12-3/TRBV12-4	-	few	15	TRBJ2-2	TGTGCCAGCATCCAGGGGTACGCGAACACCGGGGAGCTGTTTTTT	CASIQGYANTGELFF
TRBV5-1	-	few	16	TRBJ2-2	TGCGCCAGCAGCTTGGTTGGGACAACTAACACCGGGGAGCTGTTTTTT	CASSLVGTTNTGELFF
TRBV19	-	-	13	TRBJ2-1	TGTGCCAGTAGGGCAACATACTACAATGAGCAGTTCTTC	CASRATYYNEQFF
TRBV20-1	-	-	14	TRBJ2-1	TGCAGTGCTCCAGGGGGGGAGGCCTACAATGAGCAGTTCTTC	CSAPGGEAYNEQFF
TRBV20-1	-	-	16	TRBJ1-1	TGCAGTGCTAGAGAAAAGGGGATGAGTAACAGGGACGAAGCTTTCTTT	CSAREKGMSNRDEAFF
TRBV29-1	-	-	12	TRBJ2-2	TGCAGCGTTGATGGGTACACCGGGGAGCTGTTTTTT	CSVDGYTGELFF
TRBV5-1	-	few	15	TRBJ2-3	TGCGCCAGCAGCACTTCAGGGTATAGGGGAGATACGCAGTATTTT	CASSTSGYRGDTQYF
TRBV6-2/TRBV6-3	-	-	13	TRBJ2-5	TGTGCCAGCAGTCAGTGGGTAGGCGAGACCCAGTACTTC	CASSQWVGETQYF
TRBV5-1	-	few	12	TRBJ1-5	TGCGCCAGCAGCTCGGACGGAGGGCCCCAGCATTTT	CASSSDGGPQHF
TRBV28	TRBD1	-	15	TRBJ1-5	TGTGCCAGCAGTCCTTCGACAGGGGCTCTAGGGCCCCAGCATTTT	CASSPSTGALGPQHF
TRBV5-1	-	few	15	TRBJ2-1	TGCGCCAGCAGCTTGGCCCCCCCGACCGGCAATGAGCAGTTCTTC	CASSLAPPTGNEQFF
TRBV10-3	-	-	13	TRBJ1-2	TGTGCCACCGGGGCACCACAGAACTATGGCTACACCTTC	CATGAPQNYGYTF
TRBV6-2/TRBV6-3	TRBD1	few	17	TRBJ2-2	TGTGCCAGTTCCGGGACGGGACAGGGACTTTCGGGCGGGGAGCTGTTTTTT	CASSGTGQGLSGGELFF
TRBV4-1	TRBD2	few	16	TRBJ2-2	TGCGCCAGCAGCCAAGAAGCGGGAGTGAACACCGGGGAGCTGTTTTTT	CASSQEAGVNTGELFF
TRBV20-1	-	-	15	TRBJ1-2	TGCAGTGCTCGACCCTTGCAAGGGGCGGTCTATGGCTACACCTTC	CSARPLQGAVYGYTF
TRBV20-1	-	few	14	TRBJ2-3	TGCAGTGCTAGAGACTACTTTGGCACAGATACGCAGTATTTT	CSARDYFGTDTQYF
TRBV20-1	-	few	15	TRBJ2-3	TGCAGTGCTAGAGATCCCAGAAGAGGGACAGATACGCAGTATTTT	CSARDPRRGTDTQYF
TRBV24-1	-	-	13	TRBJ2-2	TGTGCCACCAGTGATCTTGTCACCGGGGAGCTGTTTTTT	CATSDLVTGELFF
TRBV12-3/TRBV12-4	TRBD2	-	13	TRBJ2-3	TGTGCCAGCAGTAAAGGGACTATAGATACGCAGTATTTT	CASSKGTIDTQYF
TRBV5-1	TRBD1	-	15	TRBJ1-3	TGCGCCAGCCGGGACCAGGGGGCAGGTGGAAACACCATATATTTT	CASRDQGAGGNTIYF
TRBV7-2	-	-	13	TRBJ2-2	TGTGCCAGCGGTGGGGCAGGAGCCGGGGAGCTGTTTTTT	CASGGAGAGELFF
TRBV10-3	TRBD1	many	14	TRBJ2-5	TGTGCCATCAGTGAAGACAGGGCACAAGAGACCCAGTACTTC	CAISEDRAQETQYF
TRBV4-2	TRBD1	-	13	TRBJ2-1	TGTGCCAGCAGCCAAGATACAGACAGGGTGATAGTCTTC	CASSQDTDRVIVF
TRBV5-6	TRBD1	-	15	TRBJ2-3	TGTGCCAGCAGCTTCCGACAGGGGGGAGCAGATACGCAGTATTTT	CASSFRQGGADTQYF
TRBV6-2/TRBV6-3	-	-	17	TRBJ2-2	TGTGCCAGCACTCCCCCTCCCGGCGACGGGAACACCGGGGAGCTGTTTTTT	CASTPPPGDGNTGELFF
TRBV28	-	-	16	TRBJ2-3	TGTGCCAGCAGCCCCACCACGGACTTTTCATCAGATACGCAGTATTTT	CASSPTTDFSSDTQYF
TRBV20-1	TRBD2	few	16	TRBJ2-1	TGCAGTGCCACCGGGACTAGCGGGAGCTCCTACAATGAGCAGTTCTTC	CSATGTSGSSYNEQFF
TRBV21-1	-	-	14	TRBJ2-1	TGTGCCAGCACCCTCAGGGGTACCGACAATGAGCAGTTCTTC	CASTLRGTDNEQFF
TRBV3-1	-	few	12	TRBJ1-1	TGTGCCAGCAGCTTTCAGGGCGCTGAAGCTTTCTTT	CASSFQGAEAFF
TRBV9	TRBD2	-	14	TRBJ2-5	TGTGCCAGCAGCGTAAGCGGGACGGGAGAGACCCAGTACTTC	CASSVSGTGETQYF
TRBV20-1	TRBD2	-	15	TRBJ2-7	TGCAGTGCTAGCTTTAGCGGGAGGAGCTCCTACGAGCAGTACTTC	CSASFSGRSSYEQYF
TRBV7-2	-	-	14	TRBJ2-3	TGTGCCAGCAGCTTAGCGCTCCGGGGAGATACGCAGTATTTT	CASSLALRGDTQYF
TRBV5-1	-	many	14	TRBJ2-5	TGCGCCAGCAGCTTGGGGGGAACCCAAGAGACCCAGTACTTC	CASSLGGTQETQYF
TRBV6-1	-	-	18	TRBJ2-1	TGTGCCAGCAGTGAGGGTTTTGCCAGTCACAACCGGGCTTATGAGCAGTTCTTC	CASSEGFASHNRAYEQFF
TRBV6-5	-	-	16	TRBJ1-5	TGTGCCAGCAGTTACGTTGGGGGGATATCGGGTCAGCCCCAGCATTTT	CASSYVGGISGQPQHF
TRBV6-5	TRBD2	many	16	TRBJ2-2	TGTGCCAGCAGTACCGAAGGGACTAGCGACACCGGGGAGCTGTTTTTT	CASSTEGTSDTGELFF
TRBV7-9	TRBD1	few	16	TRBJ2-2	TGTGCCAGCAGCTTTGGACAGGGGGCGAACACCGGGGAGCTGTTTTTT	CASSFGQGANTGELFF
TRBV3-1	-	many	10	TRBJ2-3	TGTGCCAGTGGCACAGATACGCAGTATTTT	CASGTDTQYF